Listed below are T cell receptor beta chains from one sample, sequenced in a study of T cell responses to AZD1222 COVID-19 vaccine. The table came from immunoSEQ multiplex PCR; TCRdb's copy has only in-frame clones and leaves some out. Of 110,000 to 150,000 clones in the sample, around 89% were seen once. The starting material was peripheral blood, obtained on day 0 of AZD1222 vaccination. Every receptor here comes from an adult in good health. Both conserved end residues are part of each CDR3. D genes are given only for firm matches. Clone size is shown for a subset of rows, as once, few, many or a class of expanded clone.

TRBV24-1	NA	NA	TRBJ2-2	TGTGCCACCAGTGGCCCCGGCGGGGAGCTGTTTTTT	CATSGPGGELFF
TRBV5-4	NA	TRBD2	TRBJ2-1	TGTGCCAGCAGCTTCTCTGGACTAGCGGGTGGTGAGCAGTTCTTC	CASSFSGLAGGEQFF
TRBV6-5	NA	NA	TRBJ2-7	TGTGCCAGCAGTTACTCGACTTTCCGGGCCTACGAGCAGTACTTC	CASSYSTFRAYEQYF
TRBV2	NA	NA	TRBJ1-1	TGTGCCAGCGTGATTTGGGGGTCGAATACTGAAGCTTTCTTT	CASVIWGSNTEAFF
TRBV6-5	NA	TRBD1	TRBJ2-7	TGTGCCAGCAGGGGGACAGGGCGGACCTACGAGCAGTACTTC	CASRGTGRTYEQYF
TRBV27	NA	NA	TRBJ1-2	TGTGCCAGCAGTTTATCGAGGGGTGGGGGATTGGGGGGCTACACCTTC	CASSLSRGGGLGGYTF
TRBV7-9	NA	TRBD2	TRBJ2-7	TGTGCCAGCAGCCACAGGACTAGCCGCTACGAGCAGTACTTC	CASSHRTSRYEQYF
TRBV18	NA	NA	TRBJ1-1	TGTGCCAGCTCACCGACCCCCCAGGTTGAAGCTTTCTTT	CASSPTPQVEAFF
TRBV25-1	NA	NA	TRBJ1-1	TGTGCCAGCAGTCACAGAAACACTGAAGCTTTCTTT	CASSHRNTEAFF
TRBV3-1/TRBV3-2	once	NA	TRBJ2-4	TGTGCCAGCAGCCACCGCGGAGGGAACATTCAGTACTTC	CASSHRGGNIQYF
TRBV27	NA	TRBD1	TRBJ1-4	TGTGCCAGCAGCCTATACAGGGGGACTAATGAAAAACTGTTTTTT	CASSLYRGTNEKLFF
TRBV27	NA	TRBD1	TRBJ2-7	TGTGCCAGCAGTACAACAGGGGGTCTCCACGAGCAGTACTTC	CASSTTGGLHEQYF
TRBV19	NA	TRBD1	TRBJ1-2	TGTGCCAGTAGTGCTCGGGGACAGGGGAAGTATGGCTACACCTTC	CASSARGQGKYGYTF
TRBV6-5	NA	NA	TRBJ2-1	TGTGCCAGCAGTTACTTTGGGGGGAACAATGAGCAGTTCTTC	CASSYFGGNNEQFF
TRBV20-1	NA	NA	TRBJ2-7	TGCAGTGCTAGAGAGGATACCGAGCAGTACTTC	CSAREDTEQYF
TRBV19	NA	NA	TRBJ1-2	TGTGCCAGTAGTACATCCGGAAGCCGGAACTATGGCTACACCTTC	CASSTSGSRNYGYTF
TRBV6-5	few	NA	TRBJ2-1	TGTGCCAGTGCATACTACAATGAGCAGTTCTTC	CASAYYNEQFF
TRBV4-2	NA	NA	TRBJ1-2	TGTGCCAGCAGCCCCAACGACCGACAGATAGCTAACTATGGCTACACCTTC	CASSPNDRQIANYGYTF
TRBV5-6	NA	NA	TRBJ1-5	TGTGCCAGCAGCTACCGGGGGGGACGTCAGCCCCAGCATTTT	CASSYRGGRQPQHF
TRBV5-1	once	NA	TRBJ1-1	TGCGCCAGCAGCTTGAAACAACTCCTGGGGAACACTGAAGCTTTCTTT	CASSLKQLLGNTEAFF
TRBV4-2	few	TRBD1	TRBJ1-6	TGTGCCAGCAGCCAAGAAGGGGACAGGGGAAGTTCCTATAATTCACCCCTCCACTTT	CASSQEGDRGSSYNSPLHF
TRBV6-1	NA	NA	TRBJ1-2	TGTGCCAGCAGTGAATGGACGGACAACTATGGCTACACCTTC	CASSEWTDNYGYTF
TRBV23-1	NA	NA	TRBJ1-5	TGCGCCAGCAGTAACATTGTGGCCCAGCCCCAGCATTTT	CASSNIVAQPQHF
TRBV3-1/TRBV3-2	NA	NA	TRBJ1-3	TGTGCCAGCAGCCAAGACAGGACTTCTGGAAACACCATATATTTT	CASSQDRTSGNTIYF
TRBV25-1	NA	TRBD2	TRBJ2-3	TGTGCCAGCAGTGAATGGAGCGGGAGGGATAGTACGCAGTATTTT	CASSEWSGRDSTQYF
TRBV4-1	few	NA	TRBJ2-3	TGCGCCAGCAGCCAAGGGACCTCTAGCACAGATACGCAGTATTTT	CASSQGTSSTDTQYF
TRBV5-1	NA	NA	TRBJ1-2	TGCGCCAGCAGGAGTGGGGGGGCAGATGGCTACACCTTC	CASRSGGADGYTF
TRBV18	NA	TRBD1	TRBJ1-3	TGTGCCAGCTCACTAAGGACAGGGCCTGGAAACACCATATATTTT	CASSLRTGPGNTIYF
TRBV11-2	NA	NA	TRBJ2-1	TGTGCCAGCAGCTACCCGGGTGAGCAGTTCTTC	CASSYPGEQFF
TRBV7-3	NA	NA	TRBJ1-1	TGTGCCAGCAGCCCAGTGGCGGGACGGATGAACACTGAAGCTTTCTTT	CASSPVAGRMNTEAFF
TRBV15	once	NA	TRBJ2-2	TGTGCCACCGACTATCGGAGGGCCATCACCGGGGAGCTGTTTTTT	CATDYRRAITGELFF
TRBV4-2	NA	NA	TRBJ2-1	TGTGCCAGCAGCCAATCCGGACTCACAGGGGAGCAGTTCTTC	CASSQSGLTGEQFF
TRBV5-1	NA	NA	TRBJ1-4	TGCGCCAGCAGCTTGGAGGGCAGGGGCGAAAAACTGTTTTTT	CASSLEGRGEKLFF
TRBV27	NA	NA	TRBJ2-1	TGTGCCAGCAGTGGACTGGGGGGCTTGTATGAGCAGTTCTTC	CASSGLGGLYEQFF
TRBV5-5	NA	NA	TRBJ1-2	TGTGCCAGCAGCCGGCAGGGGAGAGGCTACACCTTC	CASSRQGRGYTF
TRBV12-5	few	NA	TRBJ1-6	TGTGCTAGTGCTCGAGGGTGGAGTCGGTCCTATAATTCACCCCTCCACTTT	CASARGWSRSYNSPLHF
TRBV27	NA	TRBD1	TRBJ2-5	TGTGCCAGCAGTTCAACCGGGACAGGGCAAGAGACCCAGTACTTC	CASSSTGTGQETQYF
TRBV5-6	NA	NA	TRBJ2-2	TGTGCCAGCAGCTTAATGGGTGGAAACACCGGGGAGCTGTTTTTT	CASSLMGGNTGELFF
TRBV28	NA	NA	TRBJ1-2	TGTGCCAGCAGTTCCCCGGGGGAGAACTATGGCTACACCTTC	CASSSPGENYGYTF
TRBV27	NA	TRBD1	TRBJ1-6	TGTGCCAGCAGTTTATCGCGGACAGGGGGTAATTCACCCCTCCACTTT	CASSLSRTGGNSPLHF
TRBV28	once	NA	TRBJ1-4	TGTGCCAGCAGTTTGCTAGGGGGGAGGCAAAAACTGTTTTTT	CASSLLGGRQKLFF
TRBV18	NA	NA	TRBJ2-7	TGTGCCAGCTCACCATCTAGCAAGGGAGACGAGCAGTACTTC	CASSPSSKGDEQYF
TRBV10-3	NA	NA	TRBJ1-2	TGTGCCATCAGTGAGTCGGTGCCCTATGGCTACACCTTC	CAISESVPYGYTF
TRBV5-1	NA	TRBD1	TRBJ1-2	TGCGCCAGCAGCTTGAAGGCAGGGGGTGACTATGGCTACACCTTC	CASSLKAGGDYGYTF
TRBV15	NA	TRBD1	TRBJ2-2	TGTGCCACCAGCGGGTGGGACAGATTCACCACCGGGGAGCTGTTTTTT	CATSGWDRFTTGELFF
TRBV5-4	NA	TRBD2	TRBJ2-3	TGTGCCAGCAGCTTGGTGAGCGGGAGTTCAGATACGCAGTATTTT	CASSLVSGSSDTQYF
TRBV18	once	NA	TRBJ2-7	TGTGCCAGCTCACCGGACAGATACGAGCAGTACTTC	CASSPDRYEQYF
TRBV28	NA	NA	TRBJ1-6	TGTGCCAGCAGTTTAAATCTCAGGGCGACGAGGGGGTCACCCCTCCACTTT	CASSLNLRATRGSPLHF
TRBV9	once	NA	TRBJ1-6	TGTGCCAGCAATCTGGGAACGGGCCGAACGAATTCACCCCTCCACTTT	CASNLGTGRTNSPLHF
TRBV7-2	NA	TRBD2	TRBJ2-7	TGTGCCAGCAGTTTAGCAAAAAGGACTAGCGGGAGGCCTCGACCCTACGAGCAGTACTTC	CASSLAKRTSGRPRPYEQYF